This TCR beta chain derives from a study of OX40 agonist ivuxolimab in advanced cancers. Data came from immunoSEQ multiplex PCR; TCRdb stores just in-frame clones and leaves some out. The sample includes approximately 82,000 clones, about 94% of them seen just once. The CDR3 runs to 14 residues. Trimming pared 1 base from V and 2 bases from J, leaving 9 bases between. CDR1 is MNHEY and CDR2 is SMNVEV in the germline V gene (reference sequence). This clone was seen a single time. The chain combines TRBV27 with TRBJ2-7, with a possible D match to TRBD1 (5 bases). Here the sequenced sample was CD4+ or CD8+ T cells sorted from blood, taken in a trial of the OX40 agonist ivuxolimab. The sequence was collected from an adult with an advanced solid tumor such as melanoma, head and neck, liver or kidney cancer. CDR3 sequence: CASSLFREAYEQYF. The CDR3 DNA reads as TGTGCCAGCAGTTTATTCAGGGAAGCCTACGAGCAGTACTTC.